Listed here is a single T cell receptor (beta chain). Antigen specificity is unknown. These data originate in a study of neoadjuvant anti-PD-1 for oral cavity cancer. Looking at the study overall: Most patients had three to four biweekly doses of 3 mg/kg nivolumab before resection.

V lost 11 bases to trimming and J lost 3 bases; unmatched junction nucleotides: 7. The CDR3 runs 13 residues. Germline V lookup: CDR1 LNHDA, CDR2 SQIVND (reference sequence). Clones were read by immunoSEQ multiplex PCR, and TCRdb kept only the in-frame ones, dropping some. The sample lists 80,000 to 95,000 clones, approximately 84% seen once, with 2.5% to 4% in the top ten. Study observations and caveats: Post-nivolumab, blood T cell clonality was significantly elevated in non-responders.

The rearrangement uses TRBV19 and TRBJ1-5, with 7 bases lining up with TRBD1. The sequence was collected from a person aged 40-85 years with oral cavity squamous cell carcinoma. Sequencing used PBMCs, obtained before nivolumab (anti-PD-1) treatment. CDR3 protein: CAGGTVNNQPQHF. CDR3 sequence (DNA): TGTGCCGGGGGGACAGTAAACAATCAGCCCCAGCATTTT.